This TCR beta chain appears in the sequencing data of a study of shared clonotypes between healthy human individuals. The J segment lost 6 bases and the V segment lost 7 bases, leaving 6 bases of the junction unmatched. This CDR3 contains 13 residues. Germline V gene data show CDR1 as SGHNT and CDR2 as YENEEA. Per the original data handling: ImmunoSEQ supplied junction-only sequences lacking quality scores, so filtering was different. Some clones are missing from TCRdb's copy, which holds only in-frame ones; the method was immunoSEQ multiplex PCR. V, J and clone size are those of that table, while D and trimming were read from the DNA. The sample shows about 1,500,000 clones, over 95% of them seen only once.

The source is a man aged 25-45 years in good health. The chain combines TRBV11-3 with TRBJ1-1; TRBD1 matches at 9 bases. The sample comprised naive CD4+ T cells sorted from blood. Subset in this sample: CD45RA+ positively selected. CDR3 sequence: CASKQGASSEAFF. The CDR3 nucleotides read TGTGCCAGCAAACAGGGGGCGAGTTCTGAAGCTTTCTTT.